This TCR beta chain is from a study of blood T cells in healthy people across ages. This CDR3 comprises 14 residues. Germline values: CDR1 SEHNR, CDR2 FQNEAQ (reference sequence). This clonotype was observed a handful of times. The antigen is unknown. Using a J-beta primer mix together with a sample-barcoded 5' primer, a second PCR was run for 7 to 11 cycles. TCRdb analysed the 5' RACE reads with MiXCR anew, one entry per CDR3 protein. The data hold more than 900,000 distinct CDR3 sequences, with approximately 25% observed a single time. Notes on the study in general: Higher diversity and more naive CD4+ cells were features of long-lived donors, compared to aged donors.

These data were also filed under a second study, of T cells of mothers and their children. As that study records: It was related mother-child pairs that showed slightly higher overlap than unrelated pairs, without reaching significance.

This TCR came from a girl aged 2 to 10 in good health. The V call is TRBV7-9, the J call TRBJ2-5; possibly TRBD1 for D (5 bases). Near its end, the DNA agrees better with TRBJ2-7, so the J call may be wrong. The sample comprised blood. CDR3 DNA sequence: TGTGCCAGCAGTTTACCAGGGATAGACTACGAGCAGTACTTC. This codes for CASSLPGIDYEQYF.